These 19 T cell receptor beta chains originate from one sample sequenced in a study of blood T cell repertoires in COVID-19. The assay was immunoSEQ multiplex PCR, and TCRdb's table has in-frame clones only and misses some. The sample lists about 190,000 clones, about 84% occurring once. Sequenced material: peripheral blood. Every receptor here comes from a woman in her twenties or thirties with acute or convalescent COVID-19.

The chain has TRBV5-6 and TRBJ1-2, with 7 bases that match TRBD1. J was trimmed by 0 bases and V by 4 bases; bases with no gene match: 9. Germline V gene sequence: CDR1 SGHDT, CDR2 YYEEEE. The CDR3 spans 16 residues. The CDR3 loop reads CASSTSGTASNYGYTF. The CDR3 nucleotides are TGTGCCAGCAGCACATCCGGGACAGCCTCTAACTATGGCTACACCTTC.

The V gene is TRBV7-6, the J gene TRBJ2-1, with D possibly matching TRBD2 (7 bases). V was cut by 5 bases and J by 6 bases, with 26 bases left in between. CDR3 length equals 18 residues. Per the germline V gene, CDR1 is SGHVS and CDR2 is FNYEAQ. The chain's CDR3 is CASSPSGRGSDRTNEQFF. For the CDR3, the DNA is TGTGCCAGCAGCCCCAGTGGGCGCGGGAGTGACAGGACCAATGAGCAGTTCTTC.

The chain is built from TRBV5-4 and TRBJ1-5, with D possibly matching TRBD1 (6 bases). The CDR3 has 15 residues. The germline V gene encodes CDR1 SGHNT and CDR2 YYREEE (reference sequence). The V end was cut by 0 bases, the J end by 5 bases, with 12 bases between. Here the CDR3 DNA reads TGTGCCAGCAGCTTGGGAGGGGGTGAGGATCAGCCCCAGCATTTT. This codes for CASSLGGGEDQPQHF.

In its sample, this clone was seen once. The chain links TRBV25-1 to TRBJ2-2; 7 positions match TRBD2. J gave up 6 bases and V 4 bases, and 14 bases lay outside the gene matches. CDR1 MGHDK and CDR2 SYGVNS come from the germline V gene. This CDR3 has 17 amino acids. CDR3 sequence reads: CASSGGTAGLYAGELFF. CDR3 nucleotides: TGTGCCAGCAGTGGGGGCACAGCGGGGTTGTATGCCGGGGAGCTGTTTTTT.

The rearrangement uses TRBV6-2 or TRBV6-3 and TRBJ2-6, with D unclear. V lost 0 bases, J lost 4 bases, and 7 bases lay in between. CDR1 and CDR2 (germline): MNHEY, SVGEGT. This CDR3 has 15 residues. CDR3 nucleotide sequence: TGTGCCAGCAGTTACTCGAGGCCAGGGGCCAACGTCCTGACTTTC. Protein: CASSYSRPGANVLTF.

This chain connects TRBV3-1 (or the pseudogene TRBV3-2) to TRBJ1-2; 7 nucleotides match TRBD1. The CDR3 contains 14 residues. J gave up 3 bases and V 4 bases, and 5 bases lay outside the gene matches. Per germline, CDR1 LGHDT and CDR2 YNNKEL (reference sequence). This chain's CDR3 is CASSPNRGHYGYTF. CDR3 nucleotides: TGTGCCAGCAGCCCCAACAGGGGCCACTATGGCTACACCTTC.

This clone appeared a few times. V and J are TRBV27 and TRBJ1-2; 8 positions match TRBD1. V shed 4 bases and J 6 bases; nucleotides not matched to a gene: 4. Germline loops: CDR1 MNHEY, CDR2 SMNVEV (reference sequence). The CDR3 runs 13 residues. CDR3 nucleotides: TGTGCCAGCAGTTCCCAGGGGGCGGATGGCTACACCTTC. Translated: CASSSQGADGYTF.

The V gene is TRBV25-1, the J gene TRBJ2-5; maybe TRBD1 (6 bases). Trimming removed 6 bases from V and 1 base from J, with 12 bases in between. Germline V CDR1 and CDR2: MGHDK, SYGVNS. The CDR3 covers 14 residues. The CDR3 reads CASRQTGFQETQYF. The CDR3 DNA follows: TGTGCCAGCAGGCAGACAGGATTCCAAGAGACCCAGTACTTC. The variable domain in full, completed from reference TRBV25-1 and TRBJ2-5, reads EADIYQTPRYLVIGTGKKITLECSQTMGHDKMYWYQQDPGMELHLIHYSYGVNSTEKGDLSSESTVSRIRTEHFPLTLESARPSHTSQYLCASRQTGFQETQYFGPGTRLLVL.

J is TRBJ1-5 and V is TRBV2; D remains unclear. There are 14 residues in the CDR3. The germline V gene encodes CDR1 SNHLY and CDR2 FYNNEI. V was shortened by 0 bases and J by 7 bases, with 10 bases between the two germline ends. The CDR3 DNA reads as TGTGCCAGCAGTGAAGCAAGAGGGCTCCAGCCCCAGCATTTT. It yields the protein CASSEARGLQPQHF. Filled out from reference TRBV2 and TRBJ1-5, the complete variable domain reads EPEVTQTPSHQVTQMGQEVILRCVPISNHLYFYWYRQILGQKVEFLVSFYNNEISEKSEIFDDQFSVERPDGSNFTLKIRSTKLEDSAMYFCASSEARGLQPQHFGDGTRLSIL.

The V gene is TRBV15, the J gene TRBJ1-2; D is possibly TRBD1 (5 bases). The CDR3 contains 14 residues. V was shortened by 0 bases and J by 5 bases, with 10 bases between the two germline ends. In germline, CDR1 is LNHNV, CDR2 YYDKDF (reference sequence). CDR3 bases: TGTGCCACCAGCAGAGAGGGGCGGTTTTATGGCTACACCTTC. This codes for CATSREGRFYGYTF.

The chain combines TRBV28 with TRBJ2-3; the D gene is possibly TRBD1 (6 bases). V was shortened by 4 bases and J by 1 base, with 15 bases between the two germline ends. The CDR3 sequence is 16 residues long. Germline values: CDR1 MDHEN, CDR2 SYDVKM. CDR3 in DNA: TGTGCCAGCAGTTCCGTGAGACAGGCGGGCACAGATACGCAGTATTTT. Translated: CASSSVRQAGTDTQYF.

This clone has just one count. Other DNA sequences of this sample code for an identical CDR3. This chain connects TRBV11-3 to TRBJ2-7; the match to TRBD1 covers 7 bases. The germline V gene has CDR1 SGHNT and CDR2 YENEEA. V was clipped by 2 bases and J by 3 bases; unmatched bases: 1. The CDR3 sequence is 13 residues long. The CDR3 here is CASSLRQGYEQYF. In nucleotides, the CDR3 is TGTGCCAGCAGCTTAAGACAGGGCTACGAGCAGTACTTC.

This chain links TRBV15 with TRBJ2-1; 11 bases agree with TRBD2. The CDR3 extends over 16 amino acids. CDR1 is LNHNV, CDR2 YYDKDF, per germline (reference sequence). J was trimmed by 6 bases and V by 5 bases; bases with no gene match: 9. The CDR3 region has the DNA TGTGCCACCAGCCCCCGGGGGCTAGCGGGGGGCAATGAGCAGTTCTTC. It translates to CATSPRGLAGGNEQFF. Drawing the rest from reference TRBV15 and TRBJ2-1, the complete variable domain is DAMVIQNPRYQVTQFGKPVTLSCSQTLNHNVMYWYQQKSSQAPKLLFHYYDKDFNNEADTPDNFQSRRPNTSFCFLDIRSPGLGDTAMYLCATSPRGLAGGNEQFFGPGTRLTVL.

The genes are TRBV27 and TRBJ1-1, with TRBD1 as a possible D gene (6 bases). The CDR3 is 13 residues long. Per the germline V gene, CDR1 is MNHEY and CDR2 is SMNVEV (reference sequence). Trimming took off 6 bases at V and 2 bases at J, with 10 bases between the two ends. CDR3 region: CASRIGGNTEAFF. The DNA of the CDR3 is TGTGCCAGCAGGATAGGGGGAAACACTGAAGCTTTCTTT.

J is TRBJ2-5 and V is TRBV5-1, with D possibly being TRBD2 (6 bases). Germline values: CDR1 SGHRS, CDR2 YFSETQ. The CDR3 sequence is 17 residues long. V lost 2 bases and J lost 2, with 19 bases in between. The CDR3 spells CASSLFPGLNKQETQYF. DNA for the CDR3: TGCGCCAGCAGCTTATTCCCGGGACTTAATAAACAAGAGACCCAGTACTTC.

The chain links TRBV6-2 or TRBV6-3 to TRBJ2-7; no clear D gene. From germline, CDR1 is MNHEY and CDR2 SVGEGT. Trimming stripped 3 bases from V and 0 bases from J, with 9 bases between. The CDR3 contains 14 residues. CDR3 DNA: TGTGCCAGCAGTTATACAGAGAGCTCCTACGAGCAGTACTTC. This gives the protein CASSYTESSYEQYF.

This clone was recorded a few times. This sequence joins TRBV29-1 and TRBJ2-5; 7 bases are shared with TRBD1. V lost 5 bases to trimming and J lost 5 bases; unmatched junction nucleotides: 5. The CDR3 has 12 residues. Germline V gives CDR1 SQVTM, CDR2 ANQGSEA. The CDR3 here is CSVRRGLETQYF. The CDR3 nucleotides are TGCAGCGTTAGAAGGGGGCTGGAGACCCAGTACTTC. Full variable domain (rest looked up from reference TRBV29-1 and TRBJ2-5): SAVISQKPSRDICQRGTSLTIQCQVDSQVTMMFWYRQQPGQSLTLIATANQGSEATYESGFVIDKFPISRPNLTFSTLTVSNMSPEDSSIYLCSVRRGLETQYFGPGTRLLVL.

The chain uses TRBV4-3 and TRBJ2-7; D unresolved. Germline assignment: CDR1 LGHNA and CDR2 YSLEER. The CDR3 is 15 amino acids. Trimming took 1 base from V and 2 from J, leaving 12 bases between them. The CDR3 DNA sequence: TGCGCCAGCAGCCAAGGATTGCTCACACCCTACGAGCAGTACTTC. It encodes CASSQGLLTPYEQYF.

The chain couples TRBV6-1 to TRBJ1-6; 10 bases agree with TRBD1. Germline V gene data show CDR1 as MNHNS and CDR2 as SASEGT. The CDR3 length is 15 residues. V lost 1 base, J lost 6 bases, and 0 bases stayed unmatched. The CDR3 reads CASSEGTGGNSPLHF. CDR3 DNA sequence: TGTGCCAGCAGTGAAGGGACAGGGGGTAATTCACCCCTCCACTTT.